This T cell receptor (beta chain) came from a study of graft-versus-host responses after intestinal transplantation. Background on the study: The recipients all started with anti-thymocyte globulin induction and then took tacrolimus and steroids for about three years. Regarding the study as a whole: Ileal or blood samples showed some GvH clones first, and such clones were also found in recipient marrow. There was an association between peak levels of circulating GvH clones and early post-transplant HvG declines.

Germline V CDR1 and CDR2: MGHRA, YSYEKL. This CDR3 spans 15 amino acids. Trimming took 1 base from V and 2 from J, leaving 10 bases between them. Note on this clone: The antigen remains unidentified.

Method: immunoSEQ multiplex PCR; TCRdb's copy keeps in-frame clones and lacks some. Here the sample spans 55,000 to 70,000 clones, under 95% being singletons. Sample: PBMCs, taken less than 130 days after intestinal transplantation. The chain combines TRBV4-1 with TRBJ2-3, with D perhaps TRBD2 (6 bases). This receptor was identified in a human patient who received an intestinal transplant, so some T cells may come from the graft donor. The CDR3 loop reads CASSQGTSPTDTQYF. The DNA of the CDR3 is TGCGCCAGCAGCCAAGGAACTAGCCCCACAGATACGCAGTATTTT.